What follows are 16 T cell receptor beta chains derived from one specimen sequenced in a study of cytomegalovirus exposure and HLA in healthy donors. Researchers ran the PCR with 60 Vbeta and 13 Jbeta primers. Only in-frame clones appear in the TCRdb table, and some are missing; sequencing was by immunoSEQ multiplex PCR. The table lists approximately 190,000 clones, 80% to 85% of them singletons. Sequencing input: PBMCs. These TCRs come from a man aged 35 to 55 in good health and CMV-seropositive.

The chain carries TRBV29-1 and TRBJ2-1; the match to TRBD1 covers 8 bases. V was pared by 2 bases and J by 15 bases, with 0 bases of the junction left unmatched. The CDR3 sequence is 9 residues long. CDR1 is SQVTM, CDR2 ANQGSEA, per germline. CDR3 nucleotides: TGCAGCGTTGAAACAGGGGGGTTCTTC. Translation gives CSVETGGFF.

The CDR3 protein is CASSQNTEAFF. CDR3 bases: TGTGCCAGCAGTCAGAACACTGAAGCTTTCTTT. V gene TRBV27 combines with J gene TRBJ1-1; D unresolved. Per the germline V gene, CDR1 is MNHEY and CDR2 is SMNVEV (reference sequence). This CDR3 region has 11 residues. Trimming took 5 bases from V and 1 from J, leaving 2 bases between them.

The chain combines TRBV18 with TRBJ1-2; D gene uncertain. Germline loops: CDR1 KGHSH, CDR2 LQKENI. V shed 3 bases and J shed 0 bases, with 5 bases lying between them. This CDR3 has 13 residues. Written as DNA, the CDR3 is TGTGCCAGCTCACCGGAGCCTAACTATGGCTACACCTTC. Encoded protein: CASSPEPNYGYTF.

For the CDR3, the DNA is TGTGCCAGCAGTGGCAGGGGACAACATGCCTACCAAGAGACCCAGTACTTC. The encoded protein is CASSGRGQHAYQETQYF. The V and J genes are TRBV2 and TRBJ2-5, with a possible D match to TRBD1 (6 bases). The CDR3 contains 17 residues. Between the trimmed V and J ends, which lost 4 bases and 0 bases, there was a span of 18 bases. Germline values: CDR1 SNHLY, CDR2 FYNNEI.

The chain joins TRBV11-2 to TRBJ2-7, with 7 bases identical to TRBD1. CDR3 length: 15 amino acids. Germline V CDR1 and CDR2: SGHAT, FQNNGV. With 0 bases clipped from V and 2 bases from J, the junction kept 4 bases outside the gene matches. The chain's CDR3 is CASSLDFDRAYEQYF. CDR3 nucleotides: TGTGCCAGCAGCTTAGACTTCGACAGGGCCTACGAGCAGTACTTC.

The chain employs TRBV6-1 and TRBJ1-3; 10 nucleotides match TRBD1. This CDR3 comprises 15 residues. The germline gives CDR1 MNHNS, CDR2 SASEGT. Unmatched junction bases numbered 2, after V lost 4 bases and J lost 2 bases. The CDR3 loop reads CASSADRGTGNTIYF. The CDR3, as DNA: TGTGCCAGCAGTGCGGACAGGGGGACTGGAAACACCATATATTTT.

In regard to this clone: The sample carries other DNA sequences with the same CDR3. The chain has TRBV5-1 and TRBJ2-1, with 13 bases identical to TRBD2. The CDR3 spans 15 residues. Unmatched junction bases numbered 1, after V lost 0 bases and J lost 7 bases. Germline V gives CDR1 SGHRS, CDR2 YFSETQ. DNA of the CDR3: TGCGCCAGCAGCTTGGGACTAGCGGGGGGTAATGAGCAGTTCTTC. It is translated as CASSLGLAGGNEQFF.

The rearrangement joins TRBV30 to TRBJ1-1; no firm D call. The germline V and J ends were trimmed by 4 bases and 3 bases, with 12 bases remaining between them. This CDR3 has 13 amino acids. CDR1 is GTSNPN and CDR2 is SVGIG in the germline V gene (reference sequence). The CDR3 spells CAWTLGRDTEAFF. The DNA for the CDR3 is TGTGCCTGGACTCTCGGGAGGGACACTGAAGCTTTCTTT.

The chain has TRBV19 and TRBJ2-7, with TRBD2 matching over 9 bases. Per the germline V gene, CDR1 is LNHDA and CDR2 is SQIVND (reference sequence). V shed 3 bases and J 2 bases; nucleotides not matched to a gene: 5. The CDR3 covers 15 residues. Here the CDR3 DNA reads TGTGCCAGTAGTATGACCCTAGCGGGGACCTACGAGCAGTACTTC. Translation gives CASSMTLAGTYEQYF.

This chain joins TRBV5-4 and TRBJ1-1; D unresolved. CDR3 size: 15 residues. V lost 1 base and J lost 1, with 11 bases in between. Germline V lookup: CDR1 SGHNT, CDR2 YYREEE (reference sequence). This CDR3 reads CASSLRETGNTEAFF. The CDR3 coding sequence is TGTGCCAGCAGCTTGAGGGAGACGGGGAACACTGAAGCTTTCTTT.

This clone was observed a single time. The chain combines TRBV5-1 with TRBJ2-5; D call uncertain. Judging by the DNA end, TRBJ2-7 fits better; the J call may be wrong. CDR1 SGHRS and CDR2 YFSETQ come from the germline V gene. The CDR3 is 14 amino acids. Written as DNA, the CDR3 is TGCGCCAGCAGAATCGGTAGGCAGAACTACGAGCAGTACTTC. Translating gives CASRIGRQNYEQYF.

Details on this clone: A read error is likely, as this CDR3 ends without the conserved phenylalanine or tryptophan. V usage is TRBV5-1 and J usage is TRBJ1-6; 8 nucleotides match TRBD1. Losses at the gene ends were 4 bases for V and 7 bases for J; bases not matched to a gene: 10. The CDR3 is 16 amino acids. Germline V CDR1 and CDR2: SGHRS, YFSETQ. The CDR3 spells CASSPTGAEPNSPLHS. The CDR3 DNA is TGCGCCAGCAGCCCGACAGGGGCCGAACCGAATTCACCCCTCCACTCT.

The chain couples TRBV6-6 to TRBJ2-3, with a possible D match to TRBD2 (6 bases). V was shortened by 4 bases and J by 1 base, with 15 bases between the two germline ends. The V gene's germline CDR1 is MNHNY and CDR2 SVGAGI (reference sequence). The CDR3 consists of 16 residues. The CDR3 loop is CASSFPRSGGTDTQYF. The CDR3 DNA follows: TGTGCCAGCAGTTTCCCTCGGTCGGGGGGCACAGATACGCAGTATTTT.

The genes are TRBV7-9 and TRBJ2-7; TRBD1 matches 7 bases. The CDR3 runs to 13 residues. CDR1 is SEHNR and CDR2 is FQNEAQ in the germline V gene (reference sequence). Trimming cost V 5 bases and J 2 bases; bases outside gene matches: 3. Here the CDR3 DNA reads TGTGCCAGCAGCACTGGGACAGCCTACGAGCAGTACTTC. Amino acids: CASSTGTAYEQYF.

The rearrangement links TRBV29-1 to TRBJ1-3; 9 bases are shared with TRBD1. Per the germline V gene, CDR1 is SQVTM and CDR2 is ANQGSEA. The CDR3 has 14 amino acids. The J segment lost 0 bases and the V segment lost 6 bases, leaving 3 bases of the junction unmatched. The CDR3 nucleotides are TGCAGCGTAGGACAGGGGAGCTCTGGAAACACCATATATTTT. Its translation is CSVGQGSSGNTIYF.

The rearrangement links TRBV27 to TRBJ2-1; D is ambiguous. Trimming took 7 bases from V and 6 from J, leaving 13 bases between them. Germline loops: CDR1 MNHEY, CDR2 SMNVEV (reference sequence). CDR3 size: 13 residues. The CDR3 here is CASTSRGLNEQFF. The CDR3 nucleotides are TGTGCCAGCACTTCACGAGGCCTCAATGAGCAGTTCTTC.